The 9 T cell receptor beta chains below were found in one sample sequenced in a study of blood T cell repertoires in COVID-19. Generated by immunoSEQ multiplex PCR, the TCRdb table keeps only in-frame clones and is missing some. Of 190,000 or so clones listed, around four fifths were seen once; the top ten hold 6.9%. Sequenced input: peripheral blood. The receptors originated from a human donor with acute or convalescent COVID-19. The donor label of this sample is uncertain.

The chain carries TRBV7-9 and TRBJ2-2, with TRBD2 identical over 7 bases. Looked up from germline, CDR1 is SEHNR and CDR2 is FQNEAQ (reference sequence). The CDR3 runs 16 residues. After removal of 1 base from V and 4 bases from J, the junction contained 6 bases not matched to a gene. The CDR3 protein is CASSLGVGGPTGELFF. In nucleotides, the CDR3 is TGTGCCAGCAGCTTAGGAGTGGGAGGGCCCACCGGGGAGCTGTTTTTT.

This chain joins TRBV28 and TRBJ1-1; 7 bases map to TRBD1. CDR1 is MDHEN and CDR2 is SYDVKM in the germline V gene. J lost 1 base, V lost 7 bases, and 3 bases had no gene match. This CDR3 has 13 amino acids. CDR3 loop: CASIRQGNTEAFF. CDR3 sequence (DNA): TGTGCCAGCATTCGACAGGGGAACACTGAAGCTTTCTTT.

The rearrangement links TRBV5-1 to TRBJ2-7; 8 nucleotides align to TRBD1. V lost 3 bases, J lost 0 bases, and 11 bases stayed unmatched. CDR1 is SGHRS, CDR2 YFSETQ, per germline. The CDR3 loop spans 17 amino acids. This chain's CDR3 is CASSSAAPGTGSYEQYF. CDR3 DNA: TGCGCCAGCAGCTCCGCTGCACCCGGGACAGGCTCCTACGAGCAGTACTTC.

This clone was counted only a few times. This chain uses TRBV6-6 with TRBJ1-3, with TRBD1 identical over 8 bases. The germline CDR1 and CDR2 sequences are MNHNY and SVGAGI (reference sequence). Trimming removed 6 bases from V and 2 bases from J; junction bases left unmatched: 6. The CDR3 totals 15 residues. CDR3 protein: CASRMTGVAGNTIYF. For the CDR3, the DNA is TGTGCCAGCAGGATGACAGGGGTGGCTGGAAACACCATATATTTT.

This clone has just a few counts. V gene TRBV7-9 combines with J gene TRBJ2-5, with 9 bases aligning to TRBD1. This CDR3 is built from 14 residues. The germline gives CDR1 SEHNR, CDR2 FQNEAQ (reference sequence). J lost 5 bases, V lost 5 bases, and 6 bases had no gene match. For the CDR3, the DNA is TGTGCCAGCAGCCCGACAGGGGGATGGGAGACCCAGTACTTC. Protein: CASSPTGGWETQYF.

A single count supports this clone. Other DNA sequences in the sample encode the same CDR3. The genes are TRBV5-1 and TRBJ1-2, with 8 nucleotides matching TRBD1. Looked up from germline, CDR1 is SGHRS and CDR2 is YFSETQ. The junction had 1 base not matched to a gene; V was cut back by 3 bases and J by 3 bases. This CDR3 region has 13 residues. CDR3 DNA: TGCGCCAGCAGCTCGACAGGGGACTATGGCTACACCTTC. It yields the protein CASSSTGDYGYTF. The whole variable domain, filled in from reference TRBV5-1 and TRBJ1-2, reads KAGVTQTPRYLIKTRGQQVTLSCSPISGHRSVSWYQQTPGQGLQFLFEYFSETQRNKGNFPGRFSGRQFSNSRSEMNVSTLELGDSALYLCASSSTGDYGYTFGSGTRLTVV.

The chain joins TRBV7-9 to TRBJ2-1, with 12 bases aligning to TRBD2. The ends lost 7 bases at V and 9 bases at J; junction bases unmatched: 7. Germline assignment: CDR1 SEHNR and CDR2 FQNEAQ (reference sequence). This CDR3 spans 14 amino acids. The CDR3: CASNLAGGPAEQFF. The CDR3 DNA sequence: TGTGCCAGCAACCTAGCGGGAGGGCCAGCTGAGCAGTTCTTC.

The chain employs TRBV27 and TRBJ2-1; D is perhaps TRBD2 (5 bases). V was clipped by 5 bases and J by 1 base, with 18 bases between them. CDR1 is MNHEY, CDR2 SMNVEV, per germline (reference sequence). This CDR3 has 17 amino acids. The CDR3 DNA follows: TGTGCCAGCAGTAAGTTTTGGCTAGCTAGGTCCTACAATGAGCAGTTCTTC. It is translated as CASSKFWLARSYNEQFF.

This clone has a single count. V and J are TRBV19 and TRBJ2-2; 8 positions match TRBD1. Unmatched junction bases numbered 5, after V lost 7 bases and J lost 1 base. The CDR3 loop spans 15 amino acids. From germline, CDR1 is LNHDA and CDR2 SQIVND (reference sequence). The CDR3 is CASIRTGMNTGELFF. The CDR3 bases are TGTGCCAGTATCCGGACAGGGATGAACACCGGGGAGCTGTTTTTT.